Below, 11 T cell receptor beta chains from the same sample are listed, as sequenced in a study of blood T cell repertoires in COVID-19. Profiling relied on immunoSEQ multiplex PCR, and the TCRdb table lists in-frame clones only, not all of them. The table shows around 400,000 clones, with roughly nine tenths occurring only once. The material sequenced was PBMCs or T cells enriched from blood (not recorded which). The origin of the receptors is a woman between 40 and 55 years old who had been exposed to COVID-19.

This CDR3 reads CASSYPGSWNTEAFF. The CDR3 coding sequence is TGTGCCAGCAGTTACCCGGGGAGTTGGAACACTGAAGCTTTCTTT. The chain joins TRBV6-2 or TRBV6-3 to TRBJ1-1; D call uncertain. The CDR3 is made up of 15 amino acids. Germline V gene data show CDR1 as MNHEY and CDR2 as SVGEGT. Deletions cut 2 bases from V and 1 base from J, with 11 bases between.

A word on this clone: The identical CDR3 is also encoded by other nucleotide sequences in the sample. The chain joins TRBV6-5 to TRBJ1-1; weak D call: TRBD1 (6 bases). This CDR3 region has 13 residues. V lost 2 bases and J 4 bases, leaving 8 bases between the germline ends. CDR1 is MNHEY, CDR2 SVGAGI, per germline. The CDR3 coding sequence is TGTGCCAGCAGTTACCCAGGGGCCACTGAAGCTTTCTTT. This sequence encodes CASSYPGATEAFF.

The gene calls are TRBV24-1 and TRBJ1-5; weak D call: TRBD1 (6 bases). V dropped 9 bases and J dropped 4 bases, with 15 bases sitting between them. Per the germline V gene, CDR1 is KGHDR and CDR2 is SFDVKD. CDR3 length: 14 amino acids. CDR3 sequence (DNA): TGTGCCACCCAGGGGAAGGGACCTAATCAGCCCCAGCATTTT. This codes for CATQGKGPNQPQHF.

This chain links TRBV13 with TRBJ1-1, with D tentatively TRBD1 (6 bases). The CDR3 loop spans 18 amino acids. Deletions cut 0 bases from V and 0 bases from J, with 17 bases between. Germline values: CDR1 PRHDT, CDR2 FYEKMQ (reference sequence). DNA for the CDR3: TGTGCCAGCAGCTTAGGCCTCCCCAGGGGACTAATGAACACTGAAGCTTTCTTT. It encodes CASSLGLPRGLMNTEAFF.

This chain connects TRBV10-3 to TRBJ2-2; the D is unclear. Germline CDR1 ENHRY, CDR2 SYGVKD. This CDR3 contains 15 residues. The germline V and J ends were trimmed by 4 bases and 3 bases, with 12 bases remaining between them. This CDR3 reads CAISVVSVHTGELFF. DNA for the CDR3: TGTGCCATCAGTGTTGTATCGGTACACACCGGGGAGCTGTTTTTT.

The chain is built from TRBV18 and TRBJ1-1; TRBD1 agrees at 7 bases. The CDR3 runs to 16 residues. With V trimmed by 3 bases and J by 0 bases, 7 bases remained unmatched. The germline V gene encodes CDR1 KGHSH and CDR2 LQKENI. The CDR3 coding sequence is TGTGCCAGCTCACCTCCCGGGACAGCTCTGAACACTGAAGCTTTCTTT. Amino acids: CASSPPGTALNTEAFF.

This chain joins TRBV5-4 and TRBJ2-7; D gene uncertain. The germline CDR1 and CDR2 sequences are SGHNT and YYREEE (reference sequence). The CDR3 length is 14 residues. Trimming left V 0 bases short and J 5 bases short, with 12 bases between. The CDR3 region is CASSLGSGAHEQYF. The DNA of the CDR3 is TGTGCCAGCAGCTTGGGCTCAGGCGCCCACGAGCAGTACTTC.

In this sample, this clone turned up a few times. This sequence joins TRBV6-6 and TRBJ2-7, with 8 positions matching TRBD1. CDR1 and CDR2 (germline): MNHNY, SVGAGI (reference sequence). The CDR3 consists of 14 residues. Trimming cost V 6 bases and J 6 bases; bases outside gene matches: 10. CDR3 sequence: CASSFTRGQGEQYF. Written as DNA, the CDR3 is TGTGCCAGCAGCTTCACCAGAGGACAGGGCGAGCAGTACTTC.

This clone was observed a handful of times. The J gene is TRBJ2-7, the V gene TRBV15; maybe TRBD2 (7 bases). Looked up from germline, CDR1 is LNHNV and CDR2 is YYDKDF (reference sequence). The CDR3 spans 13 residues. V was shortened by 8 bases and J by 4 bases, with 15 bases between the two germline ends. DNA for the CDR3: TGTGCCACCTCCCGGGGGGCGGGGTACGAGCAGTACTTC. This gives the protein CATSRGAGYEQYF.

Concerning this clone: The sample carries other DNA sequences with the same CDR3. This sequence joins TRBV9 and TRBJ2-2; unclear D gene. The V end lost 0 bases, the J end lost 4 bases, and 4 bases lay between the germline ends. Germline assignment: CDR1 SGDLS and CDR2 YYNGEE. The CDR3 is 13 amino acids. CDR3 amino acids: CASSVGSTGELFF. For the CDR3, the DNA is TGTGCCAGCAGCGTAGGCAGCACCGGGGAGCTGTTTTTT.

This chain links TRBV30 with TRBJ1-4; 12 bases are a match to TRBD1. Looked up from germline, CDR1 is GTSNPN and CDR2 is SVGIG (reference sequence). The CDR3 totals 15 residues. The J segment lost 7 bases and the V segment lost 2 bases, leaving 5 bases of the junction unmatched. The CDR3 region has the DNA TGTGCCTGGAGTCCCCGGGACAGGGGGCTTGAAAAACTGTTTTTT. It translates to CAWSPRDRGLEKLFF.